The rows below give T cell receptor beta chains drawn from one sample of a study of blood T cell repertoires in COVID-19. Assay: immunoSEQ multiplex PCR; the TCRdb copy retains only in-frame clones and omits some. Of 120,000 or so clones listed, 70% to 75% are singletons. Specimen: peripheral blood. These receptor sequences come from a man in his sixties with acute or convalescent COVID-19. CDR3s include the opening cysteine and the closing phenylalanine or tryptophan. The D gene is left open where the match is weak. Expanded clones are given a class, and other clones once, few, many or no size at all.

cdr3_aa	cdr3_nt	v_call	clone_size	cdr3_length	d_call	j_call
CASSPGVVQETQYF	TGTGCCAGCTCACCCGGAGTGGTCCAAGAGACCCAGTACTTC	TRBV18	medium-sized	14	-	TRBJ2-5
CASSARTSLDNEQFF	TGTGCCAGCAGTGCTCGGACTAGTTTAGATAATGAGCAGTTCTTC	TRBV2	-	15	TRBD2	TRBJ2-1
CASSLTWRETNEKLFF	TGTGCCAGCAGTTTAACATGGAGGGAGACTAATGAAAAACTGTTTTTT	TRBV6-6	-	16	-	TRBJ1-4
CASSERDRPRYEQYF	TGTGCCAGCAGTGAGCGGGACAGACCGCGCTACGAGCAGTACTTC	TRBV6-1	few	15	-	TRBJ2-7
CASSFGQYTNYGYTF	TGCGCCAGCAGCTTTGGACAGTACACTAACTATGGCTACACCTTC	TRBV5-1	-	15	-	TRBJ1-2
CASSLDTTGVFAEAFF	TGTGCCAGCAGCTTAGATACGACGGGGGTTTTTGCTGAAGCTTTCTTT	TRBV11-3	-	16	-	TRBJ1-1
CASSLFSGSTYNEQFF	TGTGCCAGCAGTTTATTCAGCGGGAGCACCTACAATGAGCAGTTCTTC	TRBV27	-	16	TRBD2	TRBJ2-1
CATSEVGPGLVPDTQYF	TGTGCCACCAGTGAGGTTGGACCGGGACTAGTGCCAGATACGCAGTATTTT	TRBV24-1	few	17	TRBD2	TRBJ2-3
CASSHPGQNYNEQFF	TGTGCCAGCAGCCACCCGGGACAGAATTACAATGAGCAGTTCTTC	TRBV14	-	15	TRBD1	TRBJ2-1
CASSLDSNSPLHF	TGTGCCAGCAGTTTAGACAGTAATTCACCCCTCCACTTT	TRBV28	few	13	-	TRBJ1-6
CASRNGTHATYEQYF	TGTGCCAGCAGGAACGGGACACATGCCACCTACGAGCAGTACTTC	TRBV11-3	-	15	-	TRBJ2-7
CASSQSPSGGMETQYF	TGCGCCAGCAGCCAAAGCCCCTCAGGGGGGATGGAGACCCAGTACTTC	TRBV5-1	-	16	-	TRBJ2-5
CASSPSTGALSNTQYF	TGCGCCAGCAGCCCGTCAACAGGGGCTCTTTCCAATACGCAGTATTTT	TRBV4-1	-	16	TRBD1	TRBJ2-3
CASSVDPAGNQETQYF	TGTGCCAGCAGCGTAGACCCAGCGGGGAATCAAGAGACCCAGTACTTC	TRBV9	-	16	TRBD2	TRBJ2-5
CSASRTGDAEGLFF	TGCAGTGCTAGTCGGACAGGGGACGCCGAGGGACTGTTTTTT	TRBV20-1	-	14	TRBD1	TRBJ1-4
CASSQEFRGAGELFF	TGTGCCAGCAGCCAAGAGTTCCGGGGGGCCGGGGAGCTGTTTTTT	TRBV3-1/TRBV3-2	many	15	TRBD2	TRBJ2-2
CASGLVLGGTGELFF	TGTGCTAGTGGTTTGGTACTTGGGGGGACCGGGGAGCTGTTTTTT	TRBV12-5	-	15	-	TRBJ2-2
CACTHDRATNEKLFF	TGTGCCTGCACTCACGACAGGGCAACTAATGAAAAACTGTTTTTT	TRBV30	-	15	TRBD1	TRBJ1-4
CASSEARYGYTF	TGTGCCAGCAGTGAAGCTCGCTATGGCTACACCTTC	TRBV2	few	12	-	TRBJ1-2
CASSLTRNYGYTF	TGTGCCAGCAGCTTAACCCGGAACTATGGCTACACCTTC	TRBV11-3	-	13	-	TRBJ1-2
CASSRRTSGSYNEQFF	TGTGCCAGCAGCCGAAGGACTAGCGGGAGTTACAATGAGCAGTTCTTC	TRBV3-1/TRBV3-2	many	16	TRBD2	TRBJ2-1
CATSERGQGYGYTF	TGTGCCACCAGTGAACGGGGACAGGGGTATGGCTACACCTTC	TRBV24-1	-	14	TRBD1	TRBJ1-2
CASSVDLNPGLADLSEQYF	TGTGCCAGCAGCGTAGATCTTAACCCGGGACTAGCGGACCTATCTGAGCAGTACTTC	TRBV9	-	19	TRBD2	TRBJ2-7
CASDMSGSLSTDTQYF	TGTGCCAGCGACATGAGCGGGAGCCTTAGCACAGATACGCAGTATTTT	TRBV2	-	16	TRBD2	TRBJ2-3
CASSGGLDYEQYF	TGTGCCAGCAGCGGGGGGTTAGACTACGAGCAGTACTTC	TRBV5-4	-	13	-	TRBJ2-7
CAWSQGLAGGGEQYF	TGTGCCTGGAGTCAGGGACTAGCGGGAGGCGGCGAGCAGTACTTC	TRBV30	-	15	TRBD2	TRBJ2-7
CASSFFRGRVTEAFF	TGTGCCAGCAGCTTTTTCCGGGGTAGAGTCACTGAAGCTTTCTTT	TRBV11-2	-	15	-	TRBJ1-1
CASSLNRDNGYTF	TGTGCCAGCAGCTTAAACAGGGATAATGGCTACACCTTC	TRBV7-3	-	13	-	TRBJ1-2
CASSQAASRVGYGYTF	TGTGCCAGCAGCCAAGCCGCGAGCAGGGTCGGCTATGGCTACACCTTC	TRBV3-1/TRBV3-2	-	16	-	TRBJ1-2
CASRIGGRWGADTQYF	TGTGCCAGTAGAATCGGGGGGCGATGGGGCGCAGATACGCAGTATTTT	TRBV19	-	16	-	TRBJ2-3
CASSLSGGPIAKNIQYF	TGTGCCAGCAGCTTGTCGGGGGGACCCATAGCCAAAAACATTCAGTACTTC	TRBV5-5	-	17	TRBD2	TRBJ2-4
CASSLMQGHQPQHF	TGTGCCAGCAGTTTAATGCAGGGGCACCAGCCCCAGCATTTT	TRBV27	-	14	-	TRBJ1-5
CASSQDWNRVSTNEKLFF	TGTGCCAGCAGCCAAGATTGGAACAGAGTTTCAACTAATGAAAAACTGTTTTTT	TRBV4-2	-	18	-	TRBJ1-4
CASSPGLAGDEQYF	TGTGCCAGCAGCCCCGGACTAGCGGGGGACGAGCAGTACTTC	TRBV7-9	once	14	TRBD2	TRBJ2-7
CASSLGRGHGEKLFF	TGCGCCAGCAGCTTGGGCAGGGGTCACGGTGAAAAACTGTTTTTT	TRBV5-1	-	15	-	TRBJ1-4
CASSSQGRGWYF	TGTGCCAGCAGTTCCCAGGGTCGGGGGTGGTATTTT	TRBV28	-	12	-	TRBJ2-3
CASSQRTGKDTEAFF	TGCGCCAGCAGTCAAAGGACAGGGAAGGACACTGAAGCTTTCTTT	TRBV23-1	-	15	TRBD1	TRBJ1-1
CASHPGTGGRNTEAFF	TGTGCCAGTCATCCCGGGACAGGGGGCCGGAACACTGAAGCTTTCTTT	TRBV19	-	16	TRBD1	TRBJ1-1
CASSVDQGQRPFGNQPQHF	TGTGCCAGCAGCGTAGACCAGGGACAGAGACCGTTCGGCAATCAGCCCCAGCATTTT	TRBV9	-	19	TRBD1	TRBJ1-5
CASSPMWGRDSPLHF	TGTGCCAGCAGCCCAATGTGGGGCCGGGATTCACCCCTCCACTTT	TRBV11-3	once	15	-	TRBJ1-6
CASSVVYGTDYGYTF	TGTGCCAGCAGCGTAGTTTACGGGACAGATTATGGCTACACCTTC	TRBV9	once	15	TRBD1	TRBJ1-2
CASSSRTQGATEAFF	TGTGCCAGTAGTTCCAGGACACAGGGGGCCACTGAAGCTTTCTTT	TRBV19	-	15	TRBD1	TRBJ1-1
CASSPGTYEQYF	TGTGCCAGCAGCCCAGGGACCTACGAGCAGTACTTC	TRBV5-6	-	12	-	TRBJ2-7
CASSLGQYEAFF	TGTGCCAGCAGCCTGGGGCAATATGAAGCTTTCTTT	TRBV12-3/TRBV12-4	few	12	-	TRBJ1-1
CASRKIQGGEPQHF	TGTGCCAGCAGGAAGATACAGGGAGGGGAGCCCCAGCATTTT	TRBV6-5	-	14	-	TRBJ1-5
CASSATSGTITDTQYF	TGCGCCAGCAGCGCTACTAGCGGGACGATCACAGATACGCAGTATTTT	TRBV5-1	-	16	TRBD2	TRBJ2-3